Following are 17 T cell receptor beta chains from one sample sequenced in a study of blood T cells in healthy people across ages (dated by TCRdb to the mid-2010s). To prepare the library, 5' RACE was applied. TCRdb names Illumina HiSeq 2500 as the instrument used. A second PCR of roughly 6 to 11 cycles was run with a J-beta primer mix and a sample-barcoded 5' primer. Using fastp trimming at Q25 and MiXCR clonotype assembly, TCRdb reanalyzed the public sequencing data and kept in-frame beta chains. Every CDR3 protein is listed once, alongside the most common genes and DNA of its rows. The sample includes approximately 1,100,000 distinct CDR3 sequences, with more than 40% observed a single time. Over 15% of the sample is taken by the ten largest. The sequenced material came from blood. The receptors shown here come from a woman in her fifties or sixties in good health.

CDR3 sequence: CASSYSPRQPYNEQYF. For the CDR3, the DNA is TGTGCCAGCAGTTACTCCCCCCGGCAGCCGTACAATGAGCAGTACTTC. This chain uses TRBV6-5 with TRBJ2-7; D remains ambiguous. Germline V CDR1 and CDR2: MNHEY, SVGAGI. V lost 0 bases and J lost 7, with 19 bases in between. The CDR3 totals 16 residues.

This clonotype was counted a few times. The chain uses TRBV6-5 and TRBJ2-1, with 9 bases fitting TRBD2. J gave up 7 bases and V 2 bases, and 6 bases lay outside the gene matches. The CDR3 totals 15 residues. Germline V CDR1 and CDR2: MNHEY, SVGAGI. The CDR3 bases are TGTGCCAGCAGTTACCTGCTAGCGGGACTGAATGAGCAGTTCTTC. As protein: CASSYLLAGLNEQFF.

The chain employs TRBV11-2 and TRBJ2-5; TRBD1 matches 7 bases. The last part of the DNA fits TRBJ2-7 better; the J call may be wrong. This CDR3 is built from 14 residues. Germline loops: CDR1 SGHAT, CDR2 FQNNGV. The CDR3 protein is CASSAGTVTHEQYF. The CDR3 nucleotides read TGTGCCAGCAGCGCCGGGACAGTGACGCACGAGCAGTACTTC.

The chain uses TRBV25-1 and TRBJ2-1; 9 bases are shared with TRBD2. Per the germline V gene, CDR1 is MGHDK and CDR2 is SYGVNS. V shed 10 bases, J shed 7 bases, and the junction held 8 bases outside the gene matches. This CDR3 comprises 13 residues. CDR3 DNA sequence: TGTGCCACGGGGGGCGGGAGGGCTAATGAGCAGTTCTTC. Translated: CATGGGRANEQFF.

This clonotype was recorded at least ten times. The chain joins TRBV14 to TRBJ2-3, with D perhaps TRBD2 (6 bases). Deletions cut 2 bases from V and 8 bases from J, with 8 bases between. CDR3 length equals 12 residues. Germline loops: CDR1 SGHDN, CDR2 FVKESK. CDR3 loop: CASSQSEGTQYF. Here the CDR3 DNA reads TGTGCCAGCAGCCAATCGGAGGGTACGCAGTATTTT.

This rearrangement joins TRBV29-1 to TRBJ2-1; D gene unclear. Germline V gives CDR1 SQVTM, CDR2 ANQGSEA. The ends were cut back, 2 bases at V and 0 bases at J, with 8 bases in the middle. This CDR3 is built from 14 residues. The CDR3, as DNA: TGCAGCGTTGAACGCGCTAGCTCCTACAATGAGCAGTTCTTC. It translates to CSVERASSYNEQFF.

This chain connects TRBV9 to TRBJ2-1, with 10 bases fitting TRBD1. The CDR3 has 15 amino acids. Germline V CDR1 and CDR2: SGDLS, YYNGEE. V shed 0 bases, J shed 9 bases, and the junction held 6 bases outside the gene matches. The CDR3 nucleotides read TGTGCCAGCAGCGTAGTTCCCGACAGGGGGCGTGAGCAGTTCTTC. This sequence encodes CASSVVPDRGREQFF.

The chain joins TRBV29-1 to TRBJ1-1; 10 nucleotides match TRBD1. The CDR3 covers 13 residues. Germline trimming cut 1 base from V and 7 bases from J; bases unmatched to any gene: 3. CDR1 and CDR2 from the germline V gene are SQVTM and ANQGSEA. The CDR3 protein is CSVEGQGASEAFF. The DNA for the CDR3 is TGCAGCGTTGAAGGACAGGGGGCGAGTGAAGCTTTCTTT. Full variable domain (rest looked up from reference TRBV29-1 and TRBJ1-1): SAVISQKPSRDICQRGTSLTIQCQVDSQVTMMFWYRQQPGQSLTLIATANQGSEATYESGFVIDKFPISRPNLTFSTLTVSNMSPEDSSIYLCSVEGQGASEAFFGQGTRLTVV.

In its sample, this clonotype was seen a few times. The chain uses TRBV7-7 and TRBJ1-4; the match to TRBD1 covers 7 bases. Trimming cost V 5 bases and J 5 bases; bases outside gene matches: 8. Germline lookup yields CDR1 SSHAT and CDR2 FNYEAQ (reference sequence). The CDR3 totals 15 residues. CDR3 sequence (DNA): TGTGCCAGCAGCGTCGGACAGGCCGCAAATGAAAAACTGTTTTTT. It is translated as CASSVGQAANEKLFF.

This clonotype was seen a handful of times. The chain couples TRBV29-1 to TRBJ1-2; D perhaps matches TRBD1 (5 bases). This CDR3 is 13 amino acids long. V dropped 5 bases and J dropped 8 bases, with 18 bases sitting between them. The germline gives CDR1 SQVTM, CDR2 ANQGSEA. The CDR3: CSVSPGLLRGYTF. Written as DNA, the CDR3 is TGCAGCGTTAGCCCGGGGCTTCTGCGGGGCTACACCTTC.

This clonotype was recorded a few times. CDR3 in amino acids: CASGPGGADSYNEQFF. In DNA form, the CDR3 reads TGCGCCAGCGGCCCCGGGGGAGCGGACTCCTACAATGAGCAGTTCTTC. The J gene is TRBJ2-1, the V gene TRBV5-1, with D perhaps matching TRBD2 (6 bases). Germline V gives CDR1 SGHRS, CDR2 YFSETQ. The length of the CDR3 is 16 residues. V was clipped by 7 bases and J by 0 bases, with 17 bases between them.

The CDR3 spells CATSRLPKGTGDEKLFF. DNA for the CDR3: TGTGCCACCAGCAGACTTCCGAAAGGGACAGGGGACGAAAAACTGTTTTTT. The chain employs TRBV15 and TRBJ1-4; 10 nucleotides align to TRBD1. This CDR3 comprises 17 residues. Germline V gene data show CDR1 as LNHNV and CDR2 as YYDKDF (reference sequence). J gave up 8 bases and V 2 bases, and 11 bases lay outside the gene matches.

In this sample, this clonotype turned up a few times. The J gene is TRBJ2-7, the V gene TRBV4-2, with 9 positions matching TRBD2. The V gene end was trimmed by 0 bases and the J gene end by 4 bases; junction bases not matched to a gene: 7. CDR3 size: 16 residues. CDR1 is LGHNA, CDR2 YNFKEQ, per germline. CDR3 protein: CASSQEVAGARYEQYF. As DNA, the CDR3 is TGTGCCAGCAGCCAAGAGGTAGCGGGAGCACGGTACGAGCAGTACTTC.

This clonotype has only a few counts. J is TRBJ2-3 and V is TRBV6-6; 12 nucleotides agree with TRBD1. V gave up 6 bases and J gave up 4 bases; unmatched junction bases: 8. The CDR3 spans 16 residues. Germline-derived CDR1 and CDR2 are MNHNY and SVGAGI (reference sequence). CDR3 nucleotide sequence: TGTGCCAGCAGAGCGCCGGGACAGGGGGCTGCAGATACGCAGTATTTT. This translates into CASRAPGQGAADTQYF.

The CDR3 DNA sequence: TGTGCCAGCAGTTTCCAAGCGGGAGGAAACTACGAGCAGTACTTC. It specifies CASSFQAGGNYEQYF. The chain couples TRBV27 to TRBJ2-7, with 9 bases identical to TRBD2. Per germline, CDR1 MNHEY and CDR2 SMNVEV (reference sequence). The V segment lost 3 bases and the J segment 3 bases; nucleotides outside the gene matches: 6. The CDR3 spans 15 residues.

The J gene is TRBJ1-2, the V gene TRBV15; D is perhaps TRBD1 (5 bases). V dropped 6 bases and J dropped 2 bases, with 10 bases sitting between them. In germline, CDR1 is LNHNV, CDR2 YYDKDF (reference sequence). This CDR3 contains 13 residues. CDR3 sequence (DNA): TGTGCCACCAGTCAGGGCAACAACTATGGCTACACCTTC. Translating gives CATSQGNNYGYTF. Together with reference TRBV15 and TRBJ1-2, the CDR3 gives the full variable domain: DAMVIQNPRYQVTQFGKPVTLSCSQTLNHNVMYWYQQKSSQAPKLLFHYYDKDFNNEADTPDNFQSRRPNTSFCFLDIRSPGLGDTAMYLCATSQGNNYGYTFGSGTRLTVV.

This sequence joins TRBV20-1 and TRBJ2-3; the match to TRBD2 covers 7 bases. This CDR3 comprises 16 residues. The germline V gene encodes CDR1 DFQATT and CDR2 SNEGSKA (reference sequence). Trimming at V came to 3 bases and at J to 2 bases, leaving 11 bases not matched to a gene. In nucleotides, the CDR3 is TGCAGTGCTAGGCCCCCGGGGGGATCGAACACAGATACGCAGTATTTT. Translation gives CSARPPGGSNTDTQYF.